The 3 T cell receptor beta chains listed next were all sequenced from one sample in a study of beta chain features in type 1 diabetes. The whole isolated RNA underwent reverse transcription, so sequencing captured expressed TCRB transcripts. Profiling relied on immunoSEQ multiplex PCR, and the TCRdb table lists in-frame clones only, not all of them. The sample holds roughly 240,000 clones, over 12% seen once. Sequenced sample: naive CD4+ T cells from blood. These receptors were taken from a woman in her forties in good health.

The chain carries TRBV2 and TRBJ2-7, with D perhaps TRBD1 (6 bases). The CDR3 length is 17 residues. With 6 bases removed from V and 2 bases from J, the gap between germline ends came to 23 bases. Germline lookup yields CDR1 SNHLY and CDR2 FYNNEI. The CDR3, as DNA: TGTGCCAGCAGGTACCCGGGACATTCAACCTGGGCCTACGAGCAGTACTTC. Translating gives CASRYPGHSTWAYEQYF.

This clone was counted a few times. J is TRBJ1-1 and V is TRBV12-5, with 9 bases lining up with TRBD1. This CDR3 is built from 14 residues. With 5 bases clipped from V and 7 bases from J, the junction kept 8 bases outside the gene matches. In germline, CDR1 is LGHNT, CDR2 FRNRAP. This CDR3 is CASGQDRGGYEAFF. DNA for the CDR3: TGTGCTAGTGGTCAGGACAGGGGCGGATATGAAGCTTTCTTT.

The rearrangement links TRBV10-3 to TRBJ2-7, with 11 bases fitting TRBD1. Looked up from germline, CDR1 is ENHRY and CDR2 is SYGVKD. V dropped 8 bases and J dropped 7; count of bases not matched to a gene: 13. CDR3 length: 15 amino acids. CDR3 protein: CAIGGRDRGEKEQYF. CDR3 DNA sequence: TGTGCCATCGGGGGGCGGGACAGGGGGGAAAAAGAGCAGTACTTC.